Each of the 24 T cell receptor beta chains below was sequenced from the same sample in a study of blood T cell repertoires in COVID-19. Clones were read by immunoSEQ multiplex PCR, and TCRdb kept only the in-frame ones, dropping some. Of around 70,000 clones in the sample, about 69% were seen once. Sequencing was carried out using peripheral blood. Receptors were obtained from a man between 65 and 85 years old with acute or convalescent COVID-19.

With regard to this clone: No DNA is shown, since the ends of the CDR3 on it are uncertain; the CDR3 is the one TCRdb lists. The V gene is TRBV28, the J gene TRBJ2-3; the table's D gene call, TRBD2, was not cross checked with the DNA. The CDR3 region is 15 residues in length, termini included. In germline, CDR1 is MDHEN, CDR2 SYDVKM. The CDR3 region is CASSTSASGLDTQYF.

The chain recombines TRBV20-1 with TRBJ2-7; 9 positions agree with TRBD1. V dropped 0 bases and J dropped 12; count of bases not matched to a gene: 3. Germline CDR1 and CDR2: DFQATT and SNEGSKA (reference sequence). The length of the CDR3 is 11 residues. DNA for the CDR3: TGCAGTGCTAGAGACGGGACAGGGCGGTACTTC. Its translation: CSARDGTGRYF.

This chain connects TRBV2 to TRBJ1-1; 10 nucleotides align to TRBD1. The germline V gene has CDR1 SNHLY and CDR2 FYNNEI. The CDR3 is 15 amino acids. J gave up 2 bases and V 5 bases, and 5 bases lay outside the gene matches. The CDR3 DNA sequence: TGTGCCAGCAGTCCCGGGACAGGGGCAAACACTGAAGCTTTCTTT. It encodes CASSPGTGANTEAFF.

This chain joins TRBV19 and TRBJ2-2; tentative D call: TRBD1 (5 bases). V was clipped by 6 bases and J by 7 bases, with 15 bases between them. The germline V gene encodes CDR1 LNHDA and CDR2 SQIVND (reference sequence). The CDR3 is made up of 14 amino acids. CDR3 sequence reads: CASRQQDSGGELFF. The CDR3 region has the DNA TGTGCCAGTAGGCAACAGGATAGTGGCGGGGAGCTGTTTTTT.

The chain is built from TRBV20-1 and TRBJ2-1; 9 bases map to TRBD2. The CDR3 has 19 amino acids. After removal of 3 bases from V and 0 bases from J, the junction contained 15 bases not matched to a gene. The germline V gene encodes CDR1 DFQATT and CDR2 SNEGSKA (reference sequence). The CDR3 bases are TGCAGTGCTAGTGCGTTAGCGGGAGACATTAGTGGCTCCTACAATGAGCAGTTCTTC. Amino acids: CSASALAGDISGSYNEQFF.

The rearrangement links TRBV28 to TRBJ2-7, with D possibly being TRBD1 (6 bases). CDR1 and CDR2 (germline): MDHEN, SYDVKM. The CDR3 loop spans 13 amino acids. Trimming left V 10 bases short and J 3 bases short, with 16 bases between. CDR3 protein: CATKIQGNYEQYF. CDR3 bases: TGTGCCACCAAAATTCAGGGGAACTACGAGCAGTACTTC.

The chain recombines TRBV5-1 with TRBJ1-1, with 9 bases lining up with TRBD1. V lost 4 bases, J lost 4 bases, and 5 bases stayed unmatched. From germline, CDR1 is SGHRS and CDR2 YFSETQ. The CDR3 is made up of 14 amino acids. In DNA form, the CDR3 reads TGCGCCAGCAGCGGACAGGGGTTGTTCACTGAAGCTTTCTTT. Protein product: CASSGQGLFTEAFF. The full variable domain, with the rest looked up from reference TRBV5-1 and TRBJ1-1, is KAGVTQTPRYLIKTRGQQVTLSCSPISGHRSVSWYQQTPGQGLQFLFEYFSETQRNKGNFPGRFSGRQFSNSRSEMNVSTLELGDSALYLCASSGQGLFTEAFFGQGTRLTVV.

This clone was counted once. The chain joins TRBV29-1 to TRBJ2-3, with D maybe TRBD2 (6 bases). Germline lookup yields CDR1 SQVTM and CDR2 ANQGSEA. V was pared by 8 bases and J by 8 bases, with 14 bases between. The CDR3 runs 11 residues. The CDR3 DNA is TGCAGCCTTGGGATGGAGGGTACGCAGTATTTT. Residues: CSLGMEGTQYF.

The rearrangement links TRBV15 to TRBJ2-2; tentative D call: TRBD2 (7 bases). Germline V CDR1 and CDR2: LNHNV, YYDKDF (reference sequence). Trimming pared 3 bases from V and 2 bases from J, leaving 13 bases between. The CDR3 contains 16 residues. The CDR3 region is CATSRPGGANTGELFF. CDR3 bases: TGTGCCACCAGCAGGCCGGGGGGCGCAAACACCGGGGAGCTGTTTTTT.

The V gene is TRBV19, the J gene TRBJ1-5; TRBD1 aligns across 10 bases. V was clipped by 5 bases and J by 0 bases; unmatched bases: 13. Germline V CDR1 and CDR2: LNHDA, SQIVND (reference sequence). CDR3 length equals 19 residues. The CDR3 here is CASSLISGQGPYSNQPQHF. CDR3 coding DNA: TGTGCCAGTAGTTTGATATCGGGACAGGGGCCTTATAGCAATCAGCCCCAGCATTTT.

This clone has just a few counts. The V call is TRBV28, the J call TRBJ1-5; 7 bases map to TRBD1. V was pared by 8 bases and J by 2 bases, with 6 bases of the junction left unmatched. The length of the CDR3 is 14 residues. Germline V gene lookup returns CDR1 MDHEN and CDR2 SYDVKM. CDR3 residues: CASGTGQGNQPQHF. The CDR3 bases are TGTGCCAGCGGGACCGGACAGGGCAATCAGCCCCAGCATTTT.

This clone was observed a few times. This chain links TRBV4-1 with TRBJ1-5; TRBD1 matches 8 bases. V lost 0 bases and J lost 6; bases outside the gene matches: 4. Per the germline V gene, CDR1 is MGHRA and CDR2 is YSYEKL. There are 15 residues in the CDR3. The CDR3 here is CASSQDRGQGQPQHF. CDR3 bases: TGCGCCAGCAGCCAAGACAGGGGGCAAGGTCAGCCCCAGCATTTT.

The chain has TRBV11-2 and TRBJ1-1; D gene uncertain. The CDR3 sequence is 12 residues long. CDR1 and CDR2 (germline): SGHAT, FQNNGV. Trimming stripped 0 bases from V and 7 bases from J, with 6 bases between. CDR3 amino acids: CASSLETSEAFF. The CDR3 nucleotides are TGTGCCAGCAGCTTAGAAACTAGTGAAGCTTTCTTT.

V usage is TRBV9 and J usage is TRBJ2-7; the match to TRBD1 covers 9 bases. CDR3 size: 15 residues. Trimming at V came to 0 bases and at J to 2 bases, leaving 3 bases not matched to a gene. In germline, CDR1 is SGDLS, CDR2 YYNGEE. CDR3 sequence reads: CASSVGTGAPYEQYF. Here the CDR3 DNA reads TGTGCCAGCAGCGTAGGGACAGGGGCCCCCTACGAGCAGTACTTC.

This clone was seen more than once but under ten times. The genes are TRBV14 and TRBJ1-5; TRBD1 aligns across 7 bases. The CDR3 covers 17 residues. The trim removed 1 base at V and 4 bases at J, leaving 10 bases unmatched. Germline V gene lookup returns CDR1 SGHDN and CDR2 FVKESK. The CDR3 bases are TGTGCCAGCAGCCAAGGGGAGGAGACAGGGAAGAATCAGCCCCAGCATTTT. Translation: CASSQGEETGKNQPQHF.

Written as DNA, the CDR3 is TGTGCCAGCTCACCAGGGCAACCTTCCTACAATGAGCAGTTCTTC. Its protein is CASSPGQPSYNEQFF. The chain carries TRBV18 and TRBJ2-1, with D unresolved. From germline, CDR1 is KGHSH and CDR2 LQKENI. Trimming took 2 bases from V and 1 from J, leaving 9 bases between them. The CDR3 spans 15 residues.

This sequence joins TRBV6-6 and TRBJ1-2; TRBD1 matches 7 bases. This CDR3 contains 11 residues. CDR1 is MNHNY, CDR2 SVGAGI, per germline (reference sequence). J was trimmed by 2 bases and V by 10 bases; bases with no gene match: 1. CDR3 sequence: CAIQGNYGYTF. CDR3 coding DNA: TGTGCCATACAGGGGAACTATGGCTACACCTTC.

This clone has a count of ten or more. This chain uses TRBV5-6 with TRBJ1-2; D gene unclear. Trimming removed 1 base at V and 0 bases at J, with 4 bases between. There are 13 residues in the CDR3. In germline, CDR1 is SGHDT, CDR2 YYEEEE. The CDR3 nucleotides read TGTGCCAGCAGCTTGACAGCTAACTATGGCTACACCTTC. Its translation: CASSLTANYGYTF.

V is TRBV21-1 and J is TRBJ2-1; the table's D call TRBD2 went unverified against the DNA. TRBV21-1 is a pseudogene segment. This CDR3 comprises 20 residues. The CDR3 DNA follows: TGTGCCAGCAGCCAACCCGGACTAGCGGGAGAGTCTTATAGATACAATGAGCAGTTCTTC. Translating gives CASSQPGLAGESYRYNEQFF.

CDR3 coding DNA: TGTGCCAGTAGTATACCCCACTCCGGGACGGGAGGCGGGGAGCAGTACTTC. Protein sequence: CASSIPHSGTGGGEQYF. V is TRBV19 and J is TRBJ2-7; 7 positions match TRBD2. Germline trimming cut 2 bases from V and 7 bases from J; bases unmatched to any gene: 17. The germline gives CDR1 LNHDA, CDR2 SQIVND (reference sequence). CDR3 length: 17 amino acids. Looking up the rest from reference TRBV19 and TRBJ2-7 gives the full variable domain: DGGITQSPKYLFRKEGQNVTLSCEQNLNHDAMYWYRQDPGQGLRLIYYSQIVNDFQKGDIAEGYSVSREKKESFPLTVTSAQKNPTAFYLCASSIPHSGTGGGEQYFGPGTRLTVT.

This sequence joins TRBV5-6 and TRBJ2-2; 12 bases map to TRBD2. The length of the CDR3 is 19 residues. Germline V CDR1 and CDR2: SGHDT, YYEEEE. J gave up 4 bases and V 3 bases, and 13 bases lay outside the gene matches. In nucleotides, the CDR3 is TGTGCCAGCAGCTGGGGGACGACTAGCGGGAGTCCAAGCACCGGGGAGCTGTTTTTT. Protein product: CASSWGTTSGSPSTGELFF.

This chain links TRBV6-5 with TRBJ1-4; 7 nucleotides line up with TRBD1. The CDR3 contains 13 residues. V lost 4 bases to trimming and J lost 7 bases; unmatched junction nucleotides: 3. In germline, CDR1 is MNHEY, CDR2 SVGAGI. Here the CDR3 reads CASSSDRFEKLFF. The CDR3 nucleotides read TGTGCCAGCAGTTCGGACAGGTTTGAAAAACTGTTTTTT.

The genes are TRBV5-3 and TRBJ2-7; 9 bases align to TRBD1. TRBV5-3 is treated as an ORF (open reading frame) with a function not yet certain. V trimming: 4 bases; J trimming: 4 bases; junction bases outside the gene matches: 15. CDR3 length: 17 residues. The CDR3 nucleotides are TGTGCCAGAAGCACCGAAATCATAGGGACAGGGAAGTACGAGCAGTACTTC. It specifies CARSTEIIGTGKYEQYF.

The chain carries TRBV7-2 and TRBJ2-5; a weak D match, TRBD2 (7 bases). The CDR3 contains 14 residues. The ends were cut back, 5 bases at V and 1 base at J, with 11 bases in the middle. Germline CDR1 is SGHTA and CDR2 is FQGNSA. The CDR3 region has the DNA TGTGCCAGCAGCAGCGGGACACTCCAAGAGACCCAGTACTTC. Translation gives CASSSGTLQETQYF.